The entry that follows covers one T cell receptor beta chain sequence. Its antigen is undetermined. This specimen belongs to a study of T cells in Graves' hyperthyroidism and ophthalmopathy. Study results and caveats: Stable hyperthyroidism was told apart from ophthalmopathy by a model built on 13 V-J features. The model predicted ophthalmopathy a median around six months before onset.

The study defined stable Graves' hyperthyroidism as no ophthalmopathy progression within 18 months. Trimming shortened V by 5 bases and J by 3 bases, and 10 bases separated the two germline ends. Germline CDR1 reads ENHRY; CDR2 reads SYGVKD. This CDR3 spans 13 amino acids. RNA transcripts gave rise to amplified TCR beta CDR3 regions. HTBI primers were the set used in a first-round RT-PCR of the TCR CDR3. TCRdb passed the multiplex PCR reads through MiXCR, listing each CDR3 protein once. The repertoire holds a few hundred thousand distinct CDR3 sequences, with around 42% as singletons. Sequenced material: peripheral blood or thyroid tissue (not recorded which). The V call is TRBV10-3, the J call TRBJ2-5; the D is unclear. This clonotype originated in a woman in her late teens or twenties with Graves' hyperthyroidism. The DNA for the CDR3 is TGTGCCATCAGTCGATCACGGGAAGAGACCCAGTACTTC. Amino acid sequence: CAISRSREETQYF.